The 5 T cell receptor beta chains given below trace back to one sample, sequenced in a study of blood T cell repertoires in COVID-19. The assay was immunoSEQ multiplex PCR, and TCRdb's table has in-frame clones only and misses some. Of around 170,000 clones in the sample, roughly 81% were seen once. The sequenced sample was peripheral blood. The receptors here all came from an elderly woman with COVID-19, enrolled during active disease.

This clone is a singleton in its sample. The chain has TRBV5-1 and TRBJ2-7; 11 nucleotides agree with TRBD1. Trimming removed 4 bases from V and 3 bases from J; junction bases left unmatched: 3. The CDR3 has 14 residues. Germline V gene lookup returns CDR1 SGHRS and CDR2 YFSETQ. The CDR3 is CASSRTGGNYEQYF. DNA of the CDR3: TGCGCCAGCAGCCGGACAGGGGGCAACTACGAGCAGTACTTC.

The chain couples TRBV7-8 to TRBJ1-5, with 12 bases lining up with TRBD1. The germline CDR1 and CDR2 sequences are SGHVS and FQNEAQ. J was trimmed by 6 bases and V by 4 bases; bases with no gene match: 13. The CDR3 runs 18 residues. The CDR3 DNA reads TGTGCCAGCAGCTCCCGCCTTGGCCGGGACAGGGGGCGTCAGCCCCAGCATTTT. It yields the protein CASSSRLGRDRGRQPQHF. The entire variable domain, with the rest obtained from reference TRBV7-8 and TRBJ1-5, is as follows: GAGVSQSPRYKVAKRGQDVALRCDPISGHVSLFWYQQALGQGPEFLTYFQNEAQLDKSGLPSDRFFAERPEGSVSTLKIQRTQQEDSAVYLCASSSRLGRDRGRQPQHFGDGTRLSIL.

This chain's CDR3 is CASSPSEVAGEQYF. The DNA of the CDR3 is TGTGCCAGCAGCCCCTCTGAGGTAGCGGGAGAGCAGTACTTC. The chain employs TRBV4-2 and TRBJ2-7; 8 bases match TRBD2. Germline CDR1 and CDR2: LGHNA and YNFKEQ. The CDR3 has 14 residues. Unmatched junction bases numbered 9, after V lost 4 bases and J lost 7 bases.

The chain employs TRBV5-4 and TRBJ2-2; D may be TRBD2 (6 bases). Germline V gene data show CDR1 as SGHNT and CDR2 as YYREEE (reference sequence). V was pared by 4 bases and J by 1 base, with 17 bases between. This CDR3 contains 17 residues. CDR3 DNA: TGTGCCAGCAGCCGCCTTACGGGGGTTAGGAACACCGGGGAGCTGTTTTTT. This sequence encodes CASSRLTGVRNTGELFF.

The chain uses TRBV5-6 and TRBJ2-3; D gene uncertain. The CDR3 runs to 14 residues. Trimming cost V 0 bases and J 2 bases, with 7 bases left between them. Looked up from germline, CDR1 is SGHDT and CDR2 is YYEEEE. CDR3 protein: CASSLAIITDTQYF. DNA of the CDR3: TGTGCCAGCAGCTTGGCTATTATCACAGATACGCAGTATTTT. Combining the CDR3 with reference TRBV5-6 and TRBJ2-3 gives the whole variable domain DAGVTQSPTHLIKTRGQQVTLRCSPKSGHDTVSWYQQALGQGPQFIFQYYEEEERQRGNFPDRFSGHQFPNYSSELNVNALLLGDSALYLCASSLAIITDTQYFGPGTRLTVL.